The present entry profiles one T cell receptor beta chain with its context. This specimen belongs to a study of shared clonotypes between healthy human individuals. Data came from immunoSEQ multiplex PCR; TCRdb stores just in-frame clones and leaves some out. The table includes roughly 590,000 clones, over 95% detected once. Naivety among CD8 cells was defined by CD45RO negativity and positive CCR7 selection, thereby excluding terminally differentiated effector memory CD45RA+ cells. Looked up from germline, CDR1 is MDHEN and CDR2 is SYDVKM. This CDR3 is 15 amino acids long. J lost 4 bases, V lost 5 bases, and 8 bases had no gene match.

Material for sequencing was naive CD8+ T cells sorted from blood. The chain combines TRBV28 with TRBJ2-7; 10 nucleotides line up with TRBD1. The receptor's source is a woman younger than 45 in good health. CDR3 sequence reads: CASSIPGQGLYEQYF. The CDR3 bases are TGTGCCAGCAGTATCCCGGGACAGGGGCTTTACGAGCAGTACTTC.